The 17 T cell receptor beta chains reported below all come from one sample, sequenced in a study of cytotoxic CD8 clonotypes in ibrutinib-treated CLL. Sequencing was performed with immunoSEQ multiplex PCR; in TCRdb, only in-frame clones are kept and a portion is missing. The sample has approximately 300,000 clones, about 80% seen once. The sequences come from PBMCs, collected before ibrutinib treatment. These receptors all come from a human donor with chronic lymphocytic leukemia.

This chain links TRBV5-6 with TRBJ1-2; D ambiguous. Germline assignment: CDR1 SGHDT and CDR2 YYEEEE. Trimming took 0 bases from V and 4 from J, leaving 13 bases between them. The CDR3 has 15 residues. The CDR3 is CASSLEFNNGYGYTF. The CDR3 bases are TGTGCCAGCAGCTTGGAATTCAACAACGGCTATGGCTACACCTTC.

This clone was detected a few times. J is TRBJ2-5 and V is TRBV2; no reliable D call. Germline loops: CDR1 SNHLY, CDR2 FYNNEI. Trimming cost V 5 bases and J 2 bases, with 0 bases left between them. The CDR3 consists of 10 residues. As DNA, the CDR3 is TGTGCCAGCAGTCAAGAGACCCAGTACTTC. Translated: CASSQETQYF.

V usage is TRBV9 and J usage is TRBJ2-7; TRBD1 matches 7 bases. Germline CDR1 SGDLS, CDR2 YYNGEE. The V segment lost 10 bases and the J segment 3 bases; nucleotides outside the gene matches: 10. There are 13 residues in the CDR3. CDR3 DNA sequence: TGTGCCGGGCCGACAGGGCCCATCTACGAGCAGTACTTC. Protein product: CAGPTGPIYEQYF.

This clone was counted between two and nine times. The chain employs TRBV30 and TRBJ2-7, with D hard to call. The germline V gene has CDR1 GTSNPN and CDR2 SVGIG (reference sequence). The V end lost 0 bases, the J end lost 5 bases, and 11 bases lay between the germline ends. CDR3 size: 13 residues. The DNA of the CDR3 is TGTGCCTGGAGTGTACGGTCTCGGAACGAGCAGTACTTC. Its translation: CAWSVRSRNEQYF.

This clone has a handful of counts. The chain joins TRBV6-1 to TRBJ1-1; a weak D match, TRBD1 (5 bases). This CDR3 is 13 amino acids long. The germline V and J ends were trimmed by 6 bases and 5 bases, with 13 bases remaining between them. Germline V gene lookup returns CDR1 MNHNS and CDR2 SASEGT. For the CDR3, the DNA is TGTGCCAGCAGCCACCGGGGGGATACTGAAGCTTTCTTT. Translating it yields CASSHRGDTEAFF.

This chain uses TRBV7-9 with TRBJ1-1, with 11 positions matching TRBD1. Germline V lookup: CDR1 SEHNR, CDR2 FQNEAQ (reference sequence). Trimming took 5 bases from V and 10 from J; bases not matched to a gene: 6. CDR3 length equals 13 residues. The CDR3 DNA follows: TGTGCCAGCAGCATCGGACAGGGGGCGACAGCTTTCTTT. Translating it yields CASSIGQGATAFF.

This chain uses TRBV19 with TRBJ1-5; TRBD1 matches 7 bases. Germline-derived CDR1 and CDR2 are LNHDA and SQIVND (reference sequence). V was pared by 5 bases and J by 5 bases, with 12 bases of the junction left unmatched. The CDR3 totals 16 residues. CDR3 loop: CASSGRNMGQYQPQHF. In DNA, the CDR3 is TGTGCCAGTAGTGGACGGAATATGGGACAGTATCAGCCCCAGCATTTT.

The chain joins TRBV4-2 to TRBJ1-5; TRBD1 aligns across 10 bases. The CDR3 totals 17 residues. V trimming: 1 base; J trimming: 8 bases; junction bases outside the gene matches: 11. Germline V gene sequence: CDR1 LGHNA, CDR2 YNFKEQ. The CDR3, as DNA: TGTGCCAGCAGCCAAGGAGCCCGGACAGGGGGTGAGGAGCCCCAGCATTTT. It specifies CASSQGARTGGEEPQHF.

V and J are TRBV4-2 and TRBJ2-1; 10 positions match TRBD2. Germline CDR1 LGHNA, CDR2 YNFKEQ. With 1 base clipped from V and 1 base from J, the junction kept 7 bases outside the gene matches. The CDR3 has 18 amino acids. This CDR3 is CASSQVTLAGGSYNEQFF. Here the CDR3 DNA reads TGTGCCAGCAGCCAAGTTACGTTAGCGGGAGGATCCTACAATGAGCAGTTCTTC.

V usage is TRBV19 and J usage is TRBJ2-1; 8 bases are a match to TRBD2. V gave up 3 bases and J gave up 10 bases; unmatched junction bases: 5. The CDR3 consists of 13 residues. The germline gives CDR1 LNHDA, CDR2 SQIVND (reference sequence). CDR3 nucleotide sequence: TGTGCCAGTAGTATCCAAGCGGGAGTGGAGCAGTTCTTC. Amino acids: CASSIQAGVEQFF.

This clone was counted only a few times. The rearrangement links TRBV2 to TRBJ2-4; D is unclear. From germline, CDR1 is SNHLY and CDR2 FYNNEI. CDR3 length: 11 residues. Trimming left V 7 bases short and J 5 bases short, with 6 bases between. CDR3 sequence (DNA): TGTGCCAGCACGGTCCAAAACATTCAGTACTTC. This translates into CASTVQNIQYF.

The rearrangement links TRBV7-2 to TRBJ2-7; 9 bases map to TRBD1. J gave up 5 bases and V 4 bases, and 6 bases lay outside the gene matches. Germline values: CDR1 SGHTA, CDR2 FQGNSA. This CDR3 is 14 amino acids long. This CDR3 reads CASSSGTGRHEQYF. In DNA, the CDR3 is TGTGCCAGCAGCTCCGGGACAGGGCGCCACGAGCAGTACTTC.

The chain recombines TRBV5-1 with TRBJ2-3; the D gene is possibly TRBD1 (5 bases). Trimming pared 4 bases from V and 0 bases from J, leaving 12 bases between. The CDR3 has 15 residues. Looked up from germline, CDR1 is SGHRS and CDR2 is YFSETQ. For the CDR3, the DNA is TGCGCCAGCAGCCTGACAGCCTCGAGCACAGATACGCAGTATTTT. As protein: CASSLTASSTDTQYF.

This clone appeared a few times. The chain couples TRBV27 to TRBJ2-3; TRBD2 matches at 9 bases. Trimming took 3 bases from V and 3 from J; bases not matched to a gene: 7. This CDR3 has 16 residues. The germline gives CDR1 MNHEY, CDR2 SMNVEV (reference sequence). CDR3 nucleotides: TGTGCCAGCAGTTTCTTAGCGGGAGTTTTGACAGATACGCAGTATTTT. Protein: CASSFLAGVLTDTQYF.

This clone has ten or more counts. V is TRBV28 and J is TRBJ1-2; possibly TRBD1 for D (5 bases). The germline V gene encodes CDR1 MDHEN and CDR2 SYDVKM. This CDR3 is 13 amino acids long. Trimming stripped 3 bases from V and 5 bases from J, with 10 bases between. The CDR3 spells CASSFGGLYGYTF. The CDR3 nucleotides read TGTGCCAGCAGTTTTGGGGGACTGTATGGCTACACCTTC.

The V call is TRBV2, the J call TRBJ1-2, with D perhaps TRBD1 (6 bases). The CDR3 spans 14 residues. Per the germline V gene, CDR1 is SNHLY and CDR2 is FYNNEI. V was trimmed by 3 bases and J by 1 base, leaving 9 bases between them. The CDR3 bases are TGTGCCAGCAGTGAGATGGACAGTAACTATGGCTACACCTTC. It translates to CASSEMDSNYGYTF.

The V and J genes are TRBV9 and TRBJ1-2; a weak D match, TRBD1 (5 bases). This CDR3 spans 14 amino acids. CDR1 and CDR2 from the germline V gene are SGDLS and YYNGEE. The V end was cut by 0 bases, the J end by 8 bases, with 14 bases between. In DNA, the CDR3 is TGTGCCAGCAGCGTAGGAATGGAGGGGCGCGGCTACACCTTC. Translation gives CASSVGMEGRGYTF.